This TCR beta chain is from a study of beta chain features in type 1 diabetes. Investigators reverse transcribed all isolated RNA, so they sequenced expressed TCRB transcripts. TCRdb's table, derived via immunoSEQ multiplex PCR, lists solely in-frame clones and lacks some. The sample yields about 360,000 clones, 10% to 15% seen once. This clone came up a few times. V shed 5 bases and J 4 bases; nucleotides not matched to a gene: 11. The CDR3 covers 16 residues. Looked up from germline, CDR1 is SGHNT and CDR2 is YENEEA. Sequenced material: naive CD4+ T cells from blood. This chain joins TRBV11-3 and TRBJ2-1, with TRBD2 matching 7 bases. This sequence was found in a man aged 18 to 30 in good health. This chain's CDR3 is CASSPGSSGPYNEQFF. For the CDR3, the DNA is TGTGCCAGCAGCCCAGGCTCTAGCGGTCCGTACAATGAGCAGTTCTTC.